These 25 T cell receptor beta chains share one sample of origin, sequenced in a study of Tregs in tolerant kidney transplant recipients. Recipients received nonmyeloablative bone marrow transplants from related graft donors, with transient mixed chimerism. Generated by immunoSEQ multiplex PCR, the TCRdb table keeps only in-frame clones and is missing some. In all, the sample yields approximately 1,000 clones. Specimen: CD4+ T cells from blood (PBMCs), collected less than 15 months after the transplant. The receptors shown here come from a human patient who received a combined kidney and bone marrow transplant. The graft donor may account for some of the T cells.

A note on this clone: Germline is not matched at one junction end, which may reflect a read error. The read ends 3 residues before the CDR3 terminus; that terminus is restored from the germline J gene. The V gene is TRBV4-2, the J gene TRBJ2-1; TRBD1 is a possible D gene (5 bases). The CDR3 is 16 amino acids. CDR1 and CDR2 (germline): LGHNA, YNFKEQ. CDR3 loop: CASSQDWGGAYNEQFF. CDR3 bases read: TGCGCCAGCAGCCAAGATTGGGGTGGGGCGTACAATGAG.

On this clone itself: The missing CDR3 end, 3 residues past where the read stops, is filled in from the germline J gene. The chain joins TRBV9 to TRBJ2-2, with D possibly TRBD2 on 7 matching bases. CDR3 length: 16 amino acids. The V gene's germline CDR1 is SGDLS and CDR2 YYNGEE. V lost 3 bases and J 2 bases, leaving 14 bases between the germline ends. CDR3 in amino acids: CASSANSGGNTGELFF. Incomplete CDR3 DNA: TGTGCCAGCAGCGCAAATTCGGGGGGCAACACCGGGGAG.

With regard to this clone: The read gets to within 3 residues of the CDR3 end, and the germline J gene fills in the rest. V and J are TRBV4-2 and TRBJ1-1; 7 bases align to TRBD1. The V and J ends lost 0 bases and 1 base, in that order; junction bases with no gene match: 5. This CDR3 contains 16 residues. Germline CDR1 is LGHNA and CDR2 is YNFKEQ. Partial CDR3 DNA: TGTGCCAGCAGCCAAGATGCGGGACAGCCGAACACTGAA. The encoded protein is CASSQDAGQPNTE. The CDR3 in full is CASSQDAGQPNTEAFF.

Of note for this clone: The junction departs from germline at one end; a sequencing error may be responsible. The read finishes 3 residues shy of the CDR3 end, and the germline J gene is used to complete it. This rearrangement joins TRBV4-2 to TRBJ2-7; 12 bases line up with TRBD2. Germline CDR1 is LGHNA and CDR2 is YNFKEQ. The CDR3 covers 17 residues. The CDR3 sequence: CASSQGGPSGGDYEQYF. The CDR3 DNA, read in part, is TGCGCCAGCAGCCAAGGGGGGCCTAGCGGGGGGGACTACGAG.

A word on this clone: Sequencing ends 3 residues short of the CDR3 end; the germline J gene provides the rest. The chain combines TRBV7-8 with TRBJ2-1; 7 nucleotides align to TRBD1. From germline, CDR1 is SGHVS and CDR2 FQNEAQ. CDR3 length: 15 amino acids. J gave up 0 bases and V 5 bases, and 4 bases lay outside the gene matches. The CDR3 sequence: CASSHRDSSYNEQFF. CDR3 bases read: TGTGCCAGCAGCCACAGGGACAGCTCCTACAATGAG.

Of note for this clone: The CDR3 is cut off 3 residues early in the read; its end comes from the germline J gene. This sequence joins TRBV7-9 and TRBJ1-2; 7 positions agree with TRBD1. Germline V gene lookup returns CDR1 SEHNR and CDR2 FQNEAQ (reference sequence). The length of the CDR3 is 15 residues. V was pared by 7 bases and J by 4 bases, with 12 bases of the junction left unmatched. The CDR3 sequence: CASMKQGQQGYGYTF. CDR3 DNA (partial): TGTGCCAGCATGAAACAGGGGCAGCAGGGCTATGGC.

Comment on this clone: The read ends 3 residues shy of where the CDR3 ends; the end is completed using the germline J gene. The chain combines TRBV30 with TRBJ2-1, with D maybe TRBD2 (6 bases). V lost 0 bases and J 8 bases, leaving 8 bases between the germline ends. This CDR3 contains 12 residues. Per the germline V gene, CDR1 is GTSNPN and CDR2 is SVGIG (reference sequence). Incomplete CDR3 DNA: TGTGCCTGGAGTGTCGGGGGTGATGAG. As protein: CAWSVGGDE. The entire CDR3 is CAWSVGGDEQFF.

Notes on this clone: The observed sequence ends 3 residues before the CDR3 terminus, with the missing tail filled in from the germline J gene. The chain combines TRBV15 with TRBJ2-7; D remains unclear. Germline V gene lookup returns CDR1 LNHNV and CDR2 YYDKDF (reference sequence). V was cut by 0 bases and J by 5 bases, with 5 bases left in between. The CDR3 runs 12 residues. The CDR3 sequence: CATSRDEDEQYF. The sequenced CDR3 bases are TGTGCCACCAGCAGAGATGAGGACGAG.

This clone counts as medium-sized by frequency. The missing CDR3 end, 3 residues past where the read stops, is filled in from the germline J gene. This chain links TRBV5-1 with TRBJ1-1; D ambiguous. Germline V CDR1 and CDR2: SGHRS, YFSETQ. The CDR3 is 12 amino acids. Trimming shortened V by 4 bases and J by 4 bases, and 8 bases separated the two germline ends. The CDR3 bases that were read are TGCGCCAGCAGCCTACTCGGCACTGAA. Its protein product is CASSLLGTE. The full CDR3 sequence reads CASSLLGTEAFF.

For this clone: Sequencing ends 3 residues short of the CDR3 end; the germline J gene provides the rest. This rearrangement joins TRBV19 to TRBJ2-5; 9 positions match TRBD2. V lost 4 bases and J lost 2; bases outside the gene matches: 8. This CDR3 spans 16 amino acids. Germline V gives CDR1 LNHDA, CDR2 SQIVND (reference sequence). The CDR3 loop is CASSTRGGGPQETQYF. The covered CDR3 bases are TGTGCCAGTAGTACCCGCGGGGGGGGCCCTCAAGAGACC. The variable domain in full, with the rest retrieved from reference TRBV19 and TRBJ2-5, is DGGITQSPKYLFRKEGQNVTLSCEQNLNHDAMYWYRQDPGQGLRLIYYSQIVNDFQKGDIAEGYSVSREKKESFPLTVTSAQKNPTAFYLCASSTRGGGPQETQYFGPGTRLLVL.

This clone ranks as medium-sized in terms of frequency. The read stops 3 residues short of the end of the CDR3; the missing end is completed from the germline J gene. The chain links TRBV15 to TRBJ1-1; 10 positions agree with TRBD1. The CDR3 spans 15 residues. V was clipped by 0 bases and J by 4 bases; unmatched bases: 2. The germline V gene encodes CDR1 LNHNV and CDR2 YYDKDF (reference sequence). The CDR3 spells CATSRDGTGATEAFF. CDR3 bases read: TGTGCCACCAGCAGAGACGGGACAGGGGCCACTGAA.

A word on this clone: The read gets to within 3 residues of the CDR3 end, and the germline J gene fills in the rest. The gene calls are TRBV5-4 and TRBJ2-3, with a possible D match to TRBD2 (7 bases). The V end was cut by 0 bases, the J end by 2 bases, with 13 bases between. There are 16 residues in the CDR3. The germline gives CDR1 SGHNT, CDR2 YYREEE (reference sequence). CDR3 DNA (partial): TGTGCCAGCAGCTTGGCTGGGGGGGGCGACACAGATACG. Its translation: CASSLAGGGDTDT. The full-length CDR3 reads as CASSLAGGGDTDTQYF.

Points on this clone: Read data end 3 residues before the CDR3 end; the end is taken from the germline J gene. V gene TRBV12-3 or TRBV12-4 combines with J gene TRBJ1-1; D uncertain. V was clipped by 2 bases and J by 3 bases, with 13 bases between them. CDR3 length: 15 amino acids. CDR3 residues: CASSLYQAEYTEAFF. CDR3 DNA (partial): TGTGCCAGCAGTTTATACCAGGCAGAGTACACTGAA.

As concerns this clone: The CDR3 end falls 3 residues outside the read, so it is completed with the germline J gene. The J gene is TRBJ2-7, the V gene TRBV19; no clear D. The CDR3 is made up of 12 amino acids. Germline loops: CDR1 LNHDA, CDR2 SQIVND (reference sequence). Trimming removed 6 bases at V and 4 bases at J, with 10 bases between. Partial CDR3 DNA: TGTGCCAGTAGAGGTGACAATTACGAG. This gives the protein CASRGDNYE. The CDR3 as a whole reads CASRGDNYEQYF.

Judged by frequency, this clone is medium-sized. At one end, the junction sequence differs from germline, possibly due to a read error. The CDR3 goes on 3 residues after the read ends, and that part is filled in from the germline J gene. The chain carries TRBV4-2 and TRBJ2-1; TRBD1 matches at 12 bases. CDR1 and CDR2 from the germline V gene are LGHNA and YNFKEQ. The CDR3 totals 17 residues. CDR3 bases read: TGCGCCAGCAGCCAGGGGGGACAGGGGGCTTACTACAATGAG. It codes for CASSQGGQGAYYNE. The full CDR3 sequence reads CASSQGGQGAYYNEQFF.

In the case of this clone: The DNA ends 3 residues before the CDR3 does, and the rest of the CDR3 is filled in from the germline J gene. This chain connects TRBV28 to TRBJ2-1; 12 positions match TRBD2. With 4 bases clipped from V and 0 bases from J, the junction kept 4 bases outside the gene matches. This CDR3 has 17 amino acids. In germline, CDR1 is MDHEN, CDR2 SYDVKM. The CDR3 bases that were read are TGTGCCAGCAGTTCACTAGCGGGAGGATCCTCCTACAATGAG. It yields the protein CASSSLAGGSSYNE. The complete CDR3 protein is CASSSLAGGSSYNEQFF.

Worth noting for this clone: The read ends 3 residues early relative to the CDR3; the germline J gene fills the gap. The chain recombines TRBV19 with TRBJ1-5; 9 nucleotides match TRBD1. Looked up from germline, CDR1 is LNHDA and CDR2 is SQIVND (reference sequence). The junction had 7 bases not matched to a gene; V was cut back by 6 bases and J by 4 bases. The CDR3 consists of 15 residues. The chain's CDR3 is CASSHAGTGNQPQHF. The CDR3 bases that were read are TGTGCCAGTAGCCACGCCGGGACAGGGAATCAGCCC.

On this clone: The read terminates 3 residues before the CDR3 end, so the remaining end is supplied by the germline J gene. The rearrangement joins TRBV18 to TRBJ2-1; 7 bases are shared with TRBD2. Germline V gene sequence: CDR1 KGHSH, CDR2 LQKENI. The CDR3 sequence is 16 residues long. V lost 3 bases to trimming and J lost 1 base; unmatched junction nucleotides: 6. The sequenced part of the CDR3 DNA is TGTGCCAGCTCACCTATGAGCGGGGATTCCTACAATGAG. Translated: CASSPMSGDSYNE. The whole CDR3 region reads CASSPMSGDSYNEQFF.

Incomplete CDR3 DNA: TGTGCCAGCAGTCCCCACCCGACAGGGGGATACGAG. It translates to CASSPHPTGGYE. The entire CDR3 is CASSPHPTGGYEQYF. The chain has TRBV27 and TRBJ2-7, with 9 bases lining up with TRBD1. The read is 3 residues too short to cover the CDR3 end, so that end is filled in from the germline J gene. The CDR3 is made up of 15 amino acids. The V gene end was trimmed by 5 bases and the J gene end by 4 bases; junction bases not matched to a gene: 9. CDR1 and CDR2 (germline): MNHEY, SMNVEV (reference sequence).

Measured by frequency, this clone is medium-sized. Coverage ceases 3 residues before the CDR3 finishes, and the germline J gene fills in the end. The J gene is TRBJ2-2, the V gene TRBV7-9, with a tentative D call TRBD1 (5 bases). CDR3 length: 12 amino acids. Deletions cut 7 bases from V and 6 bases from J, with 9 bases between. Germline assignment: CDR1 SEHNR and CDR2 FQNEAQ (reference sequence). CDR3 in amino acids: CASMGQAGELFF. The sequenced CDR3 bases are TGTGCCAGCATGGGGCAAGCCGGGGAG. Full variable domain (missing parts from reference TRBV7-9 and TRBJ2-2): DTGVSQNPRHKITKRGQNVTFRCDPISEHNRLYWYRQTLGQGPEFLTYFQNEAQLEKSRLLSDRFSAERPKGSFSTLEIQRTEQGDSAMYLCASMGQAGELFFGEGSRLTVL.

This clone counts as medium-sized (0.01 to 0.1%) by frequency. The CDR3 DNA, read in part, is TGTGCCAGCAGCCCCAGACAGGCCGAG. Residues: CASSPRQAE. The full-length CDR3 reads as CASSPRQAEQYF. This rearrangement joins TRBV14 to TRBJ2-7, with a possible D match to TRBD1 (6 bases). The read stops 3 residues short of the end of the CDR3; the missing end is completed from the germline J gene. The CDR3 runs to 12 residues. The V gene's germline CDR1 is SGHDN and CDR2 FVKESK. Between the trimmed V and J ends, which lost 4 bases and 6 bases, there was a span of 10 bases.

This clone counts as medium-sized by frequency. With the read ending 3 residues before the CDR3 end, the germline J gene is used to fill in that end. The chain carries TRBV7-6 and TRBJ2-2; TRBD1 matches at 11 bases. Germline CDR1 and CDR2: SGHVS and FNYEAQ. The CDR3 is made up of 16 amino acids. The trim removed 6 bases at V and 6 bases at J, leaving 9 bases unmatched. The CDR3 loop is CASSFTGQGVPGELFF. CDR3 DNA, as far as it was read: TGTGCCAGCAGTTTTACGGGACAGGGGGTCCCCGGGGAG.

In regard to this clone: From the germline J gene comes the end of the CDR3, since the read stops 3 residues before it. This chain connects TRBV2 to TRBJ2-3, with TRBD1 identical over 9 bases. With 8 bases clipped from V and 3 bases from J, the junction kept 9 bases outside the gene matches. CDR1 and CDR2 (germline): SNHLY, FYNNEI. There are 15 residues in the CDR3. The CDR3 region is CASLQPGQGTDTQYF. The covered CDR3 bases are TGTGCCAGCCTCCAACCGGGACAGGGTACAGATACG. The full variable domain, with the rest looked up from reference TRBV2 and TRBJ2-3, is EPEVTQTPSHQVTQMGQEVILRCVPISNHLYFYWYRQILGQKVEFLVSFYNNEISEKSEIFDDQFSVERPDGSNFTLKIRSTKLEDSAMYFCASLQPGQGTDTQYFGPGTRLTVL.

This clone is called hyperexpanded based on its frequency. Read sequence stops 3 residues before the CDR3 end, and the germline J gene provides the missing end. The V gene is TRBV30, the J gene TRBJ2-1, with D possibly TRBD2 on 5 matching bases. V lost 0 bases to trimming and J lost 7 bases, with 16 bases between them. The CDR3 has 15 residues. Germline V CDR1 and CDR2: GTSNPN, SVGIG (reference sequence). CDR3 DNA (partial): TGTGCCTGGAGTGTAACGAGCGGCCAAGGGAATGAG. The encoded protein is CAWSVTSGQGNE. The CDR3 in full is CAWSVTSGQGNEQFF.

This clone registers medium-sized by frequency. The read comes to an end 3 residues before the CDR3 does, leaving the germline J gene to fill in the end. V gene TRBV7-9 combines with J gene TRBJ1-2, with TRBD1 as a possible D gene (6 bases). The V end lost 5 bases, the J end lost 2 bases, and 15 bases lay between the germline ends. This CDR3 region has 15 residues. Germline CDR1 is SEHNR and CDR2 is FQNEAQ (reference sequence). CDR3 DNA (partial): TGTGCCAGCAGCGCCCTAACAGGGCCCAACTATGGC. The encoded protein is CASSALTGPNYG. The entire CDR3 protein is CASSALTGPNYGYTF.